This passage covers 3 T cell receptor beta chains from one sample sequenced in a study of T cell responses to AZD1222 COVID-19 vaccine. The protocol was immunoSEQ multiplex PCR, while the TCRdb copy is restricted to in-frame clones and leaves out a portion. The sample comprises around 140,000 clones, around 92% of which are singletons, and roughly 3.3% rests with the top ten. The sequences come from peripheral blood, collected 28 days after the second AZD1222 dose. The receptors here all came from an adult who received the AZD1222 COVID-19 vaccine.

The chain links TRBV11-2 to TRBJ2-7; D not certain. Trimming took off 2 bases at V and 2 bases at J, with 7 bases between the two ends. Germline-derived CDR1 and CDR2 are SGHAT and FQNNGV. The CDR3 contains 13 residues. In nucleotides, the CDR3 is TGTGCCAGCAGCTTAACCAGAGCCTACGAGCAGTACTTC. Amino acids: CASSLTRAYEQYF.

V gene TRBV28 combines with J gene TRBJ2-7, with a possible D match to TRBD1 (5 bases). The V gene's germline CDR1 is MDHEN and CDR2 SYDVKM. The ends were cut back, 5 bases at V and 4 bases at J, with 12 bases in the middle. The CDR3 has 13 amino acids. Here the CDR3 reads CASSTDIGYEQYF. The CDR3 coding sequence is TGTGCCAGCAGTACGGACATAGGTTACGAGCAGTACTTC.

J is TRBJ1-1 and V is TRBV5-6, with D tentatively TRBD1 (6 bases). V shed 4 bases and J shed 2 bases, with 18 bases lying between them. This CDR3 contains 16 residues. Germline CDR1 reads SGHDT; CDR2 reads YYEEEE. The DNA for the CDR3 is TGTGCCAGCAGCCTATCAGGGCTGGGGACAAACACTGAAGCTTTCTTT. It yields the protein CASSLSGLGTNTEAFF.